The clone carrying this T cell receptor (beta chain) was found once. Antigen: not known. The immunoSEQ assay was v3.0, run at survey level. Here immunoSEQ multiplex PCR was the method, and the copy in TCRdb shows in-frame clones only, minus some. The table shows tens of thousands of clones, with approximately 80% occurring only once. This specimen comes from a study of long-term antiretroviral therapy in people with HIV. Whole-study findings and limits: Absence of data on ART adherence, viral resistance or therapy changes was noted. Older ART regimens may have been in use when blood was drawn between about 2004 and 2018. HIV repertoires showed narrower CDR3 length ranges than controls.

Germline V gene data show CDR1 as SGHTA and CDR2 as FQGNSA. Trimming took off 3 bases at V and 0 bases at J, with 11 bases between the two ends. The CDR3 sequence is 15 residues long. DNA was extracted from roughly 1-10 million thawed cryopreserved PBMC. This TCR was sampled from a woman in her forties with HIV. Here the sequenced sample was unsorted PBMCs, taken 1.2 years after starting antiretroviral therapy. This chain joins TRBV7-2 and TRBJ1-1; no reliable D call. CDR3 in amino acids: CASSLSPLLNTEAFF. The CDR3 coding sequence is TGTGCCAGCAGCTTGAGCCCACTCTTGAACACTGAAGCTTTCTTT.